These 5 T cell receptor beta chains came from one sample sequenced in a study of T cells expressing NK-cell markers. TCRdb reprocessed the 5' RACE reads, keeping one entry per CDR3 protein, no DNA. The sample's table shows about 260,000 distinct CDR3 sequences. Sequenced sample: blood T cells: a sorted CD56 or NKG2C T cell subset, CD4+ or CD8+ T cells, or bulk PBMC T cells (not recorded which). Every receptor here comes from a woman between 18 and 70 years old in good health.

The chain links TRBV11-2 to TRBJ2-5; there is no DNA to check the TCRdb D call of TRBD2. Germline assignment: CDR1 SGHAT and CDR2 FQNNGV. The CDR3 totals 16 residues. The CDR3 loop reads CASSFTPLAGPETQYF.

This chain joins TRBV6-1 and TRBJ2-1; with no DNA, the TCRdb D assignment of TRBD2 cannot be verified. From germline, CDR1 is MNHNS and CDR2 SASEGT. There are 14 residues in the CDR3. CDR3 amino acids: CASKSTGGPGEQFF.

V usage is TRBV5-1 and J usage is TRBJ1-2; TCRdb's D call, TRBD1, is unchecked because there is no DNA. The germline gives CDR1 SGHRS, CDR2 YFSETQ. The CDR3 totals 14 residues. The CDR3 loop is CASSLGQGANGYTF. The full variable domain, with the rest looked up from reference TRBV5-1 and TRBJ1-2, is KAGVTQTPRYLIKTRGQQVTLSCSPISGHRSVSWYQQTPGQGLQFLFEYFSETQRNKGNFPGRFSGRQFSNSRSEMNVSTLELGDSALYLCASSLGQGANGYTFGSGTRLTVV.

The chain employs TRBV5-1 and TRBJ1-1; there is no DNA to check the TCRdb D call of TRBD1. CDR1 is SGHRS, CDR2 YFSETQ, per germline. This CDR3 has 15 amino acids. The CDR3 region is CASSGGGRFVAEAFF.

The chain joins TRBV5-1 to TRBJ1-1. The CDR3 length is 16 residues. CDR1 and CDR2 (germline): SGHRS, YFSETQ. The CDR3 protein is CASNAGPHSLNTEAFF.